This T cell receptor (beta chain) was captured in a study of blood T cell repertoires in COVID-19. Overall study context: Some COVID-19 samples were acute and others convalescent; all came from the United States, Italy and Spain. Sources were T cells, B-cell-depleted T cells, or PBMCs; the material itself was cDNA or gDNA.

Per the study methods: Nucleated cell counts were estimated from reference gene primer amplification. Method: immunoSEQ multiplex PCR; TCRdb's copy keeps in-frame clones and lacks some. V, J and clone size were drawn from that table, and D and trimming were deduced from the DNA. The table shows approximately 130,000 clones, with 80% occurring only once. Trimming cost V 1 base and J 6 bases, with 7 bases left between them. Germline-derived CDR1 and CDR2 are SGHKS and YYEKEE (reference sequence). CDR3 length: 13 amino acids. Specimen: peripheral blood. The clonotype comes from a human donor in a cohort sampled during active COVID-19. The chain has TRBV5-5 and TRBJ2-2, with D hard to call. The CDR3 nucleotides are TGTGCCAGCAGCTTGTTCGAGGCCGGGGAGCTGTTTTTT. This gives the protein CASSLFEAGELFF.